The rows below give T cell receptor beta chains drawn from one sample of a study of blood T cells in healthy people across ages. TCRdb called the 5' RACE reads again in MiXCR, with one record for every CDR3 protein. The sample lists roughly 680,000 distinct CDR3 sequences, about 52% occurring once. The sequenced sample was blood. These receptors were obtained from a woman aged 55-75 years in good health. CDR3s include the opening cysteine and the closing phenylalanine or tryptophan. A D gene is named only where the DNA matches it firmly. Rows give clone size only sometimes, using once, few, many, or a class for an expanded clone.

.	TRBV20-1	TRBD2	TRBJ2-1	CSAPVAGGDNEQFF	TGCAGTGCTCCGGTGGCGGGAGGGGACAATGAGCAGTTCTTC
.	TRBV10-3	.	TRBJ1-5	CAISWDTYQPQHF	TGTGCCATCAGTTGGGACACCTATCAACCCCAGCATTTT
.	TRBV7-2	TRBD2	TRBJ2-5	CASSRTSERHNEQYF	TGTGCCAGCAGCCGGACTAGCGAGCGGCACAATGAGCAGTACTTC
many	TRBV20-1	.	TRBJ2-7	CSARARDVPYEQYF	TGCAGTGCTAGAGCCCGGGACGTGCCCTACGAGCAGTACTTC
.	TRBV29-1	.	TRBJ1-2	CSVDRDYGYTF	TGCAGCGTTGACAGGGACTATGGCTACACCTTC
.	TRBV4-1	.	TRBJ2-6	CASSQVGSGANVLTF	TGCGCCAGCAGCCAAGTGGGTTCTGGGGCCAACGTCCTGACTTTC
few	TRBV28	.	TRBJ2-7	CASTPGVPYEQYF	TGTGCCAGCACCCCAGGGGTACCCTACGAGCAGTACTTC
many	TRBV12-3/TRBV12-4	.	TRBJ2-7	CASSLRVVRYEQYF	TGTGCCAGCAGTTTGCGTGTTGTCCGCTACGAGCAGTACTTC
.	TRBV20-1	.	TRBJ1-2	CSAEKRGANYGYTF	TGCAGTGCGGAGAAGAGGGGAGCTAACTATGGCTACACCTTC
.	TRBV28	.	TRBJ1-2	CASSPGGPGSRGGGYTF	TGTGCCAGCAGTCCCGGCGGCCCGGGATCCCGCGGGGGTGGCTACACCTTC
.	TRBV2	TRBD1	TRBJ1-6	CASSIGQGVNNSPLHF	TGTGCCAGCAGTATTGGACAGGGGGTAAATAATTCACCCCTCCACTTT
.	TRBV28	TRBD2	TRBJ2-3	CASSSRTSGRDTQYF	TGTGCCAGCAGCTCTCGGACTAGCGGGAGGGATACGCAGTATTTT
few	TRBV29-1	TRBD1	TRBJ2-3	CSVSDRVLADTQYF	TGCAGCGTTTCCGACAGGGTTTTGGCAGATACGCAGTATTTT
once	TRBV10-3	TRBD1	TRBJ2-1	CAMSSGTGGVEQFF	TGTGCCATGTCTTCCGGGACAGGGGGCGTTGAGCAGTTCTTC
.	TRBV9	.	TRBJ2-2	CASSVEQRITGELFF	TGTGCCAGCAGCGTAGAACAGCGAATCACCGGGGAGCTGTTTTTT
once	TRBV30	TRBD1	TRBJ2-1	CAREGQPYNEQFF	TGTGCCCGTGAGGGACAGCCTTACAATGAGCAGTTCTTC
few	TRBV20-1	TRBD2	TRBJ2-1	CSARDLLAGSYNEQFF	TGCAGTGCTAGAGATCTTCTAGCGGGGTCCTACAATGAGCAGTTCTTC
.	TRBV9	.	TRBJ2-3	CASSVVYYTDTQYF	TGTGCCAGCAGCGTAGTTTACTACACAGATACGCAGTATTTT